One and the same sample provided the 21 T cell receptor beta chains below, sequenced in a study of blood T cells in healthy people across ages. Combining a sample-barcoded 5' primer with a J-beta primer mix, a second PCR ran for 7 to 11 cycles. TCRdb processed the 5' RACE reads anew with MiXCR; each CDR3 protein has one entry. The sample contains approximately 730,000 distinct CDR3 sequences, 35% to 45% of which appear only once. Input material: blood. The receptors here all came from a woman in her sixties in good health.

The chain carries TRBV2 and TRBJ2-7, with 7 bases that match TRBD1. CDR1 is SNHLY, CDR2 FYNNEI, per germline. After removal of 6 bases from V and 10 bases from J, the junction contained 12 bases not matched to a gene. The CDR3 is made up of 13 amino acids. The CDR3 region has the DNA TGTGCCAGCAGCGGACTTAGAGACAGGGCTCAGTACTTC. Amino acid sequence: CASSGLRDRAQYF.

The chain uses TRBV6-5 and TRBJ2-1; a possible D gene is TRBD1 (5 bases). The V gene's germline CDR1 is MNHEY and CDR2 SVGAGI. CDR3 size: 12 residues. V shed 4 bases and J shed 9 bases, with 10 bases lying between them. The CDR3 loop reads CASSFQGGEQFF. DNA of the CDR3: TGTGCCAGCAGTTTCCAGGGTGGTGAGCAGTTCTTC.

This chain joins TRBV5-1 and TRBJ2-5, with 10 positions matching TRBD2. The J call may be mistaken, given a closer DNA end match to TRBJ2-1. Germline V gives CDR1 SGHRS, CDR2 YFSETQ. This CDR3 is 16 amino acids long. Here the CDR3 DNA reads TGCGCCAGCAGCTTGTTGCTAGCGGGGGAACAAGAGACCCAGTTCTTC. Its protein product is CASSLLLAGEQETQFF.

This clonotype has only a few counts. The V and J genes are TRBV28 and TRBJ2-7; 9 bases agree with TRBD2. After removal of 5 bases from V and 7 bases from J, the junction contained 9 bases not matched to a gene. This CDR3 has 14 residues. From germline, CDR1 is MDHEN and CDR2 SYDVKM. The CDR3 loop reads CASSAGLAYNEQYF. In nucleotides, the CDR3 is TGTGCCAGCAGTGCCGGACTAGCGTACAATGAGCAGTACTTC.

This clonotype was observed a few times. V and J are TRBV27 and TRBJ2-7; no firm D call. From germline, CDR1 is MNHEY and CDR2 SMNVEV (reference sequence). This CDR3 region has 15 residues. Trimming removed 3 bases at V and 0 bases at J, with 12 bases between. CDR3 in amino acids: CASSFSGSSSYEQYF. The CDR3 DNA follows: TGTGCCAGCAGTTTTTCCGGGTCGAGCTCCTACGAGCAGTACTTC.

The table lists this clonotype with a few counts. The V call is TRBV28, the J call TRBJ2-7, with D perhaps given as TRBD1 or TRBD2 (5 bases each). Trimming pared 6 bases from V and 3 bases from J, leaving 12 bases between. This CDR3 spans 13 amino acids. Per the germline V gene, CDR1 is MDHEN and CDR2 is SYDVKM. CDR3 sequence reads: CASRAGRDYEQYF. CDR3 DNA: TGTGCCAGCAGGGCGGGCAGGGACTACGAGCAGTACTTC.

This clonotype was observed a few times. V usage is TRBV11-1 and J usage is TRBJ2-4, with TRBD1 matching over 9 bases. The CDR3 consists of 15 residues. In germline, CDR1 is SGHAT, CDR2 FQDESV (reference sequence). Germline trimming cut 5 bases from V and 0 bases from J; bases unmatched to any gene: 2. In DNA, the CDR3 is TGTGCCAGCAGCATGGACAGGGGAGCCAAAAACATTCAGTACTTC. It encodes CASSMDRGAKNIQYF.

In regard to this clonotype: A clone one base away is much larger, so this may be a read error. V gene TRBV29-1 combines with J gene TRBJ2-7; D possibly matches TRBD1 or TRBD2 (5 bases each). The J call could be wrong; TRBJ2-5 is a better fit for the DNA end. This CDR3 is 13 amino acids long. CDR1 and CDR2 (germline): SQVTM, ANQGSEA. The CDR3: CSAVEQGRETQYF. CDR3 bases: TGCAGCGCTGTGGAGCAGGGACGAGAGACCCAGTACTTC.

This clonotype came up a few times. The CDR3 DNA sequence: TGTGCCAGCAGCCTAGGGGGTAGCGTCCCTAGCACAGATACGCAGTATTTT. Translating gives CASSLGGSVPSTDTQYF. The genes are TRBV12-3 or TRBV12-4 and TRBJ2-3; TRBD1 is a possible D gene (6 bases). The CDR3 extends over 17 amino acids. The V gene lost 6 bases and the J gene lost 0 bases, with 19 bases spanning the gap.

The J gene is TRBJ2-7, the V gene TRBV7-2; the match to TRBD2 covers 8 bases. This CDR3 is built from 15 residues. The germline gives CDR1 SGHTA, CDR2 FQGNSA. The V and J ends lost 1 base and 7 bases, in that order; junction bases with no gene match: 9. The CDR3 DNA reads TGTGCCAGCAGCTTAGTGTCTAGCGGGCACAATGAGCAGTACTTC. Translating it yields CASSLVSSGHNEQYF.

This chain uses TRBV7-9 with TRBJ2-7; D is perhaps TRBD1 (7 bases). This CDR3 spans 15 amino acids. The germline V and J ends were trimmed by 4 bases and 7 bases, with 20 bases remaining between them. From germline, CDR1 is SEHNR and CDR2 FQNEAQ (reference sequence). DNA for the CDR3: TGTGCCAGCAGCTCTAGCCAGGGGGGTGTCTGGGAGCAGTACTTC. Amino acids: CASSSSQGGVWEQYF.

V is TRBV6-2 or TRBV6-3 and J is TRBJ2-4; 14 bases fit TRBD2. The V segment lost 6 bases and the J segment 13 bases; nucleotides outside the gene matches: 8. This CDR3 is 14 amino acids long. Per germline, CDR1 MNHEY and CDR2 SVGEGT. For the CDR3, the DNA is TGTGCCAGCAGGGGACTAGCGGGAGTATTGGAGCAGTACTTC. The encoded protein is CASRGLAGVLEQYF.

The chain carries TRBV11-2 and TRBJ2-3; 12 bases agree with TRBD2. The CDR3 is made up of 19 amino acids. Germline V CDR1 and CDR2: SGHAT, FQNNGV. With V trimmed by 11 bases and J by 5 bases, 23 bases remained unmatched. The CDR3 region is CADSLDPPSSGRAGDTQYF. The CDR3 DNA is TGTGCCGACAGCTTAGACCCCCCTTCTAGCGGGAGGGCTGGAGATACGCAGTATTTT.

CDR3 DNA sequence: TGTGCCAGCAGCGAGCCCGGGAAAGACTACGAGCAGTACTTC. This encodes CASSEPGKDYEQYF. This chain connects TRBV9 to TRBJ2-7; D might be TRBD2 (5 bases). This CDR3 spans 14 amino acids. Germline V lookup: CDR1 SGDLS, CDR2 YYNGEE. V dropped 3 bases and J dropped 3 bases, with 13 bases sitting between them.

This sequence joins TRBV7-9 and TRBJ2-1; possibly TRBD1 or TRBD2 for D (5 bases each). The CDR3 totals 14 residues. Germline loops: CDR1 SEHNR, CDR2 FQNEAQ (reference sequence). Trimming left V 3 bases short and J 7 bases short, with 13 bases between. The CDR3 nucleotides are TGTGCCAGCAGCTTTGGGGATGGGGGTAATGAGCAGTTCTTC. Its translation: CASSFGDGGNEQFF.

This clonotype was seen a handful of times. The V call is TRBV7-9, the J call TRBJ2-5; perhaps TRBD1 as D (6 bases). CDR3 length: 16 amino acids. Germline V CDR1 and CDR2: SEHNR, FQNEAQ (reference sequence). V was pared by 2 bases and J by 4 bases, with 17 bases between. The CDR3 is CASSLHPVVRGETQYF. CDR3 DNA sequence: TGTGCCAGCAGCTTACACCCCGTCGTCAGGGGAGAGACCCAGTACTTC.

This clonotype was recorded at least ten times. The V call is TRBV29-1, the J call TRBJ2-7, with 10 bases matching TRBD2. This CDR3 is 15 amino acids long. V trimming: 4 bases; J trimming: 3 bases; junction bases outside the gene matches: 9. The germline V gene has CDR1 SQVTM and CDR2 ANQGSEA. DNA for the CDR3: TGCAGCGTTGGTAGCGGGGGGCTGTTGGGCTACGAGCAGTACTTC. Protein product: CSVGSGGLLGYEQYF.

The V call is TRBV21-1, the J call TRBJ2-6. TRBV21-1 constitutes a pseudogene. This CDR3 contains 23 residues. CDR3 nucleotide sequence: TGTGCCAGCGGCAAAGAGCTAGAACTTAGTAAAGGATCTTGGAACTCTGGGGCCAACGTCCTGACTTTC. This translates into CASGKELELSKGSWNSGANVLTF.

The rearrangement uses TRBV5-1 and TRBJ2-2; 10 nucleotides agree with TRBD1. The CDR3 is 16 residues long. The V segment lost 0 bases and the J segment 4 bases; nucleotides outside the gene matches: 3. Germline values: CDR1 SGHRS, CDR2 YFSETQ. This CDR3 is CASSLARTGGTGELFF. Here the CDR3 DNA reads TGCGCCAGCAGCTTGGCACGGACAGGGGGCACCGGGGAGCTGTTTTTT.

The rearrangement links TRBV14 to TRBJ1-2, with D unclear. Trimming removed 2 bases at V and 2 bases at J, with 6 bases between. This CDR3 is built from 13 residues. CDR1 SGHDN and CDR2 FVKESK come from the germline V gene. In DNA, the CDR3 is TGTGCCAGCAGCCAAATGCAGAACTATGGCTACACCTTC. Encoded protein: CASSQMQNYGYTF. The whole variable domain, remainder taken from reference TRBV14 and TRBJ1-2, is EAGVTQFPSHSVIEKGQTVTLRCDPISGHDNLYWYRRVMGKEIKFLLHFVKESKQDESGMPNNRFLAERTGGTYSTLKVQPAELEDSGVYFCASSQMQNYGYTFGSGTRLTVV.

The V and J genes are TRBV27 and TRBJ1-2; 7 nucleotides line up with TRBD1. Unmatched junction bases numbered 7, after V lost 6 bases and J lost 0 bases. CDR1 is MNHEY, CDR2 SMNVEV, per germline (reference sequence). The CDR3 is made up of 15 amino acids. CDR3 sequence: CASRGGTEANYGYTF. CDR3 nucleotide sequence: TGTGCCAGCAGGGGAGGGACAGAGGCTAACTATGGCTACACCTTC.